The source of this T cell receptor beta chain is a study of cytomegalovirus exposure and HLA in healthy donors. Study background: The 550 to 700 first-cohort repertoires and the 95 to 150 validation repertoires shared the same platform, a later analysis reported.

Clones were read by immunoSEQ multiplex PCR, and TCRdb kept only the in-frame ones, dropping some. This table holds over 200,000 clones, roughly 88% found once. There are 13 residues in the CDR3. V was cut by 5 bases and J by 1 base, with 8 bases left in between. Germline loops: CDR1 SEHNR, CDR2 FQNEAQ (reference sequence). Separate from the roughly 720-subject first cohort was the roughly 120-subject validation cohort, to which the donors belonged. V is TRBV7-9 and J is TRBJ2-5; tentatively, D is TRBD2 (5 bases). The source is a woman aged 25-40 years in good health and CMV-seronegative. Sequencing used PBMCs. This CDR3 is CASSQTSQETQYF. Here the CDR3 DNA reads TGTGCCAGCAGCCAAACTAGCCAAGAGACCCAGTACTTC.